This T cell receptor (beta chain) is from a study of post-analysis software for immune sequencing data. Study overall: The courses of disease that were included comprised relapsing-remitting, secondary progressive and progressive-relapsing multiple sclerosis.

V gave up 8 bases and J gave up 12 bases, with 14 bases separating them. This CDR3 contains 11 residues. Looked up from germline, CDR1 is LGHDT and CDR2 is YNNKEL (reference sequence). The library was made from cDNA and included unique molecular identifiers. T cells numbering about 0.95 to 10 million yielded roughly 500,000 cDNA molecules. From the PCR reads, TCRdb called clonotypes with MiXCR, one entry per CDR3 protein. The sample lists roughly 870,000 distinct CDR3 sequences; approximately 53% were seen once. Regarding the study as a whole: Patients carried 5 or 6 TRBV segments more frequently than controls did, and TRBV5-6, TRBV5-1 and TRBV20-1 were among them.

Comment on this clonotype: Its antigen is unidentified.

The TCR sequence derives from a girl under 18 with multiple sclerosis. The rearrangement joins TRBV3-1 to TRBJ1-5; a possible D gene is TRBD1 (5 bases). Sequences were obtained from blood. The CDR3 region has the DNA TGTGCCAGCGGAAGAAGGGACGACCAGCATTTT. Translating gives CASGRRDDQHF.